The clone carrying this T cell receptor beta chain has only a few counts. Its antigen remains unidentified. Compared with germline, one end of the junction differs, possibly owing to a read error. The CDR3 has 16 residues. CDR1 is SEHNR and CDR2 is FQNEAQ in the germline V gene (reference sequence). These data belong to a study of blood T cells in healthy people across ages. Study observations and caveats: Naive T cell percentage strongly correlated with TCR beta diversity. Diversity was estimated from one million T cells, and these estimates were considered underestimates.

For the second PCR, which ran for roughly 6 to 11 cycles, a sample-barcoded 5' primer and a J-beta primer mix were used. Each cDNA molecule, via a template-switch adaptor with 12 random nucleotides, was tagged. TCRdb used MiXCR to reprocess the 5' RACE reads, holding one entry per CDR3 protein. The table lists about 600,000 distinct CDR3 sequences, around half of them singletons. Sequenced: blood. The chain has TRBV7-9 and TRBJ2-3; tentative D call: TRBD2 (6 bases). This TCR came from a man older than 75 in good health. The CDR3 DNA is TGTGCCCGCAGCCCTCTGGGACTGACTAGCACAGATACGCAGTATTTT. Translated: CARSPLGLTSTDTQYF.